These T cell receptor beta chains were read from a single sample in a study of graft-versus-host responses after intestinal transplantation. Measured with immunoSEQ multiplex PCR; TCRdb has only the in-frame clones, and not every one. There are approximately 50,000 clones in the sample; roughly 90% occur only once, and 1.5% to 2% lies in the top ten. The material sequenced was PBMCs, taken 26 days after transplant. Receptors originate from a human patient who received an intestinal transplant, so some T cells may come from the graft donor. Both conserved end residues are part of each CDR3. Each record gives: V gene, clone size, D gene, J gene, CDR3 DNA, CDR3 protein. A D gene is named only where the DNA matches it firmly. Clone size is given for some rows only: seen once, a few or many times, or a class if the clone is expanded.

V gene: TRBV7-2
clone size: .
D gene: .
J gene: TRBJ2-7
CDR3 DNA: TGTGCCAGCAGCTTATATCTATACGAGCAGTACTTC
CDR3 protein: CASSLYLYEQYF

V gene: TRBV5-6
clone size: .
D gene: TRBD1
J gene: TRBJ1-1
CDR3 DNA: TGTGCCAGCAGCTTGTCTGACAGGGGAACGGTGAACACTGAAGCTTTCTTT
CDR3 protein: CASSLSDRGTVNTEAFF

V gene: TRBV19
clone size: once
D gene: TRBD1
J gene: TRBJ2-7
CDR3 DNA: TGTGCCAGTAGGGACAGGAGCCCCCCCTACGAGCAGTACTTC
CDR3 protein: CASRDRSPPYEQYF

V gene: TRBV7-6
clone size: .
D gene: .
J gene: TRBJ2-2
CDR3 DNA: TGTGCCAGCAGCCCCACACTAGACCCGACCACCGGGGAGCTGTTTTTT
CDR3 protein: CASSPTLDPTTGELFF

V gene: TRBV15
clone size: .
D gene: TRBD1
J gene: TRBJ1-5
CDR3 DNA: TGTGCCACCAGAAAGGGACAGAATAGCAATCAGCCCCAGCATTTT
CDR3 protein: CATRKGQNSNQPQHF

V gene: TRBV30
clone size: .
D gene: .
J gene: TRBJ2-1
CDR3 DNA: TGTGCCTGGAGTGTACCCACAGAGGACTACAGGCAGTTCTTC
CDR3 protein: CAWSVPTEDYRQFF

V gene: TRBV11-2
clone size: .
D gene: .
J gene: TRBJ2-4
CDR3 DNA: TGTGCCAGCAGCTTACCAGGGGCCAAAAACATTCAGTACTTC
CDR3 protein: CASSLPGAKNIQYF

V gene: TRBV20-1
clone size: .
D gene: .
J gene: TRBJ2-5
CDR3 DNA: TGCAGTGCTTCGCAGGGCGAGACCCAGTACTTC
CDR3 protein: CSASQGETQYF

V gene: TRBV18
clone size: .
D gene: TRBD2
J gene: TRBJ2-5
CDR3 DNA: TGTGCCAGCCGTCCGGGACTAGCGGAGCAAGAGACCCAGTACTTC
CDR3 protein: CASRPGLAEQETQYF

V gene: TRBV6-5
clone size: .
D gene: TRBD1
J gene: TRBJ2-7
CDR3 DNA: TGTGCCAGCAAGAAGGACAGGCAAACTTCCTACGAGCAGTACTTC
CDR3 protein: CASKKDRQTSYEQYF

V gene: TRBV7-9
clone size: once
D gene: .
J gene: TRBJ2-3
CDR3 DNA: TGTGCCAGCAGCTCGCAGACTAGCACAGATACGCAGTATTTT
CDR3 protein: CASSSQTSTDTQYF

V gene: TRBV10-3
clone size: .
D gene: .
J gene: TRBJ1-6
CDR3 DNA: TGTGCCATCAGTGACTCGCTGGACAGCTCCTATAATTCACCCCTCCACTTT
CDR3 protein: CAISDSLDSSYNSPLHF

V gene: TRBV5-1
clone size: .
D gene: TRBD1
J gene: TRBJ2-5
CDR3 DNA: TGCGCCAGCAGCTTGAACAGGGGGTCACAAGAGACCCAGTACTTC
CDR3 protein: CASSLNRGSQETQYF

V gene: TRBV29-1
clone size: .
D gene: .
J gene: TRBJ1-1
CDR3 DNA: TGCAGCGTTTGTAAGCAGGGGCTCATGAACACTGAAGCTTTCTTT
CDR3 protein: CSVCKQGLMNTEAFF

V gene: TRBV27
clone size: .
D gene: .
J gene: TRBJ2-7
CDR3 DNA: TGTGCCAGCAGGAGGGACATCTCCTACGAGCAGTACTTC
CDR3 protein: CASRRDISYEQYF

V gene: TRBV5-8
clone size: few
D gene: .
J gene: TRBJ2-2
CDR3 DNA: TGTGCCAGCAGCTTGGACGCGGGGTCGAACGGGGAGCTGTTTTTT
CDR3 protein: CASSLDAGSNGELFF

V gene: TRBV6-5
clone size: .
D gene: .
J gene: TRBJ2-3
CDR3 DNA: TGTGCCAGCAGTTACTCTGGGGGGGCGGCAAATACGCAGTATTTT
CDR3 protein: CASSYSGGAANTQYF

V gene: TRBV2
clone size: .
D gene: .
J gene: TRBJ2-2
CDR3 DNA: TGTGCCAGCAGAGACTGGCGACGGGGCACCGGGGAGCTGTTTTTT
CDR3 protein: CASRDWRRGTGELFF

V gene: TRBV30
clone size: .
D gene: TRBD2
J gene: TRBJ2-1
CDR3 DNA: TGTGCCTGGAGTTTACCTCCGGGACTAGCGGGGGGTCCGATCTACAATGAGCAGTTCTTC
CDR3 protein: CAWSLPPGLAGGPIYNEQFF

V gene: TRBV19
clone size: .
D gene: TRBD2
J gene: TRBJ2-1
CDR3 DNA: TGTGCCAGTAGTATAAGCGGGGGCGGGATAGAAGAGCAGTTCTTC
CDR3 protein: CASSISGGGIEEQFF

V gene: TRBV29-1
clone size: .
D gene: TRBD1
J gene: TRBJ1-3
CDR3 DNA: TGCAGCGTGGCCCCCAGGGGGCTAGACTCTGGAAACACCATATATTTT
CDR3 protein: CSVAPRGLDSGNTIYF

V gene: TRBV15
clone size: .
D gene: .
J gene: TRBJ2-7
CDR3 DNA: TGTGCCACCAGCCCTAGGCTGGGTGCATCCTACGAGCAGTACTTC
CDR3 protein: CATSPRLGASYEQYF

V gene: TRBV19
clone size: .
D gene: .
J gene: TRBJ1-1
CDR3 DNA: TGTGCCAGTACTCCGACATCAGTGATGAACACTGAAGCTTTCTTT
CDR3 protein: CASTPTSVMNTEAFF

V gene: TRBV9
clone size: once
D gene: TRBD1
J gene: TRBJ1-3
CDR3 DNA: TGTGCCAGCAGCGCGGACAGGGCCTCTGGAAACACCATATATTTT
CDR3 protein: CASSADRASGNTIYF

V gene: TRBV29-1
clone size: .
D gene: .
J gene: TRBJ2-7
CDR3 DNA: TGCAGCGTTGTGGGCGGGCTCGCCTACGAGCAGTACTTC
CDR3 protein: CSVVGGLAYEQYF

V gene: TRBV29-1
clone size: .
D gene: TRBD1
J gene: TRBJ1-2
CDR3 DNA: TGCAGCGTTTCAAAAAAAGGACAGGGAGAGTATGGCTACACCTTC
CDR3 protein: CSVSKKGQGEYGYTF

V gene: TRBV28
clone size: .
D gene: .
J gene: TRBJ2-2
CDR3 DNA: TGTGCCAGCAGTTTACGCAGACAGGTTTCCACCGGGGAGCTGTTTTTT
CDR3 protein: CASSLRRQVSTGELFF

V gene: TRBV25-1
clone size: .
D gene: TRBD2
J gene: TRBJ2-1
CDR3 DNA: TGTGCCAGCAGTAGGTGGCGGGAGGGTGGCAATGAGCAGTTCTTC
CDR3 protein: CASSRWREGGNEQFF

V gene: TRBV7-8
clone size: .
D gene: .
J gene: TRBJ2-7
CDR3 DNA: TGTGCCAGCAGCTTACCGAGGGCCTTCCCCGGGGAGCAGTACTTC
CDR3 protein: CASSLPRAFPGEQYF

V gene: TRBV4-1
clone size: .
D gene: TRBD2
J gene: TRBJ2-5
CDR3 DNA: TGCGCCAGCAGCCAAGGACTAGCGGGAGTAAGGGAGACCCAGTACTTC
CDR3 protein: CASSQGLAGVRETQYF

V gene: TRBV13
clone size: .
D gene: TRBD1
J gene: TRBJ2-1
CDR3 DNA: TGTGCCAGCAGCCTCCGACAGGGGGCTGAGCAGTTCTTC
CDR3 protein: CASSLRQGAEQFF

V gene: TRBV7-3
clone size: .
D gene: .
J gene: TRBJ2-1
CDR3 DNA: TGTGCCAGCAGCCCTGTTGGAGCGGGCGAAGAGCAGTTCTTC
CDR3 protein: CASSPVGAGEEQFF

V gene: TRBV28
clone size: .
D gene: .
J gene: TRBJ2-1
CDR3 DNA: TGTGCCAGCAGACGGCTGGACAGCCCGAGTGAGCAGTTCTTC
CDR3 protein: CASRRLDSPSEQFF

V gene: TRBV7-7
clone size: .
D gene: TRBD2
J gene: TRBJ2-1
CDR3 DNA: TGTGCTAGTAGTAGCGGGAGGCTCGATGAGCAGTTCTTC
CDR3 protein: CASSSGRLDEQFF

V gene: TRBV27
clone size: .
D gene: .
J gene: TRBJ2-3
CDR3 DNA: TGTGCCAGCAGTTCCCGACCCCCCGAGGCAGATACGCAGTATTTT
CDR3 protein: CASSSRPPEADTQYF

V gene: TRBV7-9
clone size: .
D gene: .
J gene: TRBJ2-1
CDR3 DNA: TGTGCCAGCAGCCCAAGAGGCGACAATGAGCAGTTCTTC
CDR3 protein: CASSPRGDNEQFF

V gene: TRBV13
clone size: .
D gene: .
J gene: TRBJ2-1
CDR3 DNA: TGTGCCAGCAGCTTAGTTGCGGAAAGCTCCTACAATGAGCAGTTCTTC
CDR3 protein: CASSLVAESSYNEQFF

V gene: TRBV5-1
clone size: .
D gene: TRBD1
J gene: TRBJ2-7
CDR3 DNA: TGCGCCAGCGGGCCAGGGGGCCCCGAGCAGTACTTC
CDR3 protein: CASGPGGPEQYF

V gene: TRBV5-1
clone size: .
D gene: TRBD1
J gene: TRBJ2-2
CDR3 DNA: TGCGCCAGCAGTCTGGACGGGACAGGGTTCACCGGGGAGCTGTTTTTT
CDR3 protein: CASSLDGTGFTGELFF

V gene: TRBV5-6
clone size: once
D gene: .
J gene: TRBJ2-5
CDR3 DNA: TGTGCCAGCAGCTTGGGGGTAGCGCCACGGGGCCAAGAGACCCAGTACTTC
CDR3 protein: CASSLGVAPRGQETQYF